Below are 30 T cell receptor beta chains sequenced from a single sample in a study of blood T cell repertoires in COVID-19. Data came from immunoSEQ multiplex PCR; TCRdb stores just in-frame clones and leaves some out. Of fewer than 30,000 clones listed, roughly 84% are singletons. Sequenced material: peripheral blood. These receptors originate from a man in his sixties or seventies with active COVID-19.

The rearrangement uses TRBV19 and TRBJ2-7; D possibly corresponds to TRBD2 (6 bases). V lost 3 bases to trimming and J lost 7 bases, with 25 bases between them. The germline gives CDR1 LNHDA, CDR2 SQIVND (reference sequence). This CDR3 region has 17 residues. CDR3 nucleotides: TGTGCCAGTAGTATGAGTCCTCCGGGAGACAGCGAGGGGGAGCAGTACTTC. This encodes CASSMSPPGDSEGEQYF.

V usage is TRBV27 and J usage is TRBJ2-3, with 9 bases identical to TRBD2. From germline, CDR1 is MNHEY and CDR2 SMNVEV (reference sequence). This CDR3 is built from 16 residues. J lost 1 base, V lost 7 bases, and 9 bases had no gene match. CDR3 region: CASKRAGGLGTDTQYF. CDR3 bases: TGTGCCAGCAAGCGAGCGGGGGGATTAGGCACAGATACGCAGTATTTT.

The CDR3 nucleotides are TGTGCTAGTGGCCCGGTAGCCAGGGAAGAGACCCAGTACTTC. Translating it yields CASGPVAREETQYF. The rearrangement links TRBV12-5 to TRBJ2-5; D may be TRBD1 (5 bases). Trimming left V 6 bases short and J 3 bases short, with 14 bases between. CDR1 LGHNT and CDR2 FRNRAP come from the germline V gene. CDR3 length: 14 amino acids. Full variable domain (missing parts from reference TRBV12-5 and TRBJ2-5): DARVTQTPRHKVTEMGQEVTMRCQPILGHNTVFWYRQTMMQGLELLAYFRNRAPLDDSGMPKDRFSAEMPDATLATLKIQPSEPRDSAVYFCASGPVAREETQYFGPGTRLLVL.

The CDR3: CASSTTSGGELFF. The CDR3 DNA reads TGTGCCAGTAGTACCACTAGTGGCGGGGAGCTGTTTTTT. The V and J genes are TRBV19 and TRBJ2-2; possibly TRBD2 for D (5 bases). Germline-derived CDR1 and CDR2 are LNHDA and SQIVND (reference sequence). V lost 4 bases and J 7 bases, leaving 10 bases between the germline ends. This CDR3 region has 13 residues.

The chain has TRBV6-5 and TRBJ1-2, with 8 bases aligning to TRBD1. CDR3 size: 15 residues. V was pared by 0 bases and J by 4 bases, with 4 bases of the junction left unmatched. Germline CDR1 MNHEY, CDR2 SVGAGI. The CDR3 nucleotides are TGTGCCAGCAGTTACTCGACCGGGACAGGCTATGGCTACACCTTC. This codes for CASSYSTGTGYGYTF.

The chain has TRBV24-1 and TRBJ2-2; 9 positions agree with TRBD1. Germline V gives CDR1 KGHDR, CDR2 SFDVKD. With V trimmed by 4 bases and J by 4 bases, 12 bases remained unmatched. The CDR3 has 18 amino acids. Here the CDR3 reads CATSESGTGIKTTGELFF. For the CDR3, the DNA is TGTGCCACCAGTGAGTCCGGGACAGGGATTAAGACCACCGGGGAGCTGTTTTTT.

The rearrangement joins TRBV7-8 to TRBJ2-7, with a tentative D call TRBD1 (6 bases). This CDR3 spans 15 amino acids. Germline V gives CDR1 SGHVS, CDR2 FQNEAQ. V gave up 5 bases and J gave up 5 bases, with 19 bases separating them. The CDR3 nucleotides read TGTGCCAGCAGCATACCCCTACAGGGAACCCACGAGCAGTACTTC. It codes for CASSIPLQGTHEQYF. Full variable domain (outside the CDR3, taken from reference TRBV7-8 and TRBJ2-7): GAGVSQSPRYKVAKRGQDVALRCDPISGHVSLFWYQQALGQGPEFLTYFQNEAQLDKSGLPSDRFFAERPEGSVSTLKIQRTQQEDSAVYLCASSIPLQGTHEQYFGPGTRLTVT.

By share, this clone ranks as medium-sized (0.01 to 0.1%). The junction shows a germline mismatch at one end, possibly a read error. V usage is TRBV2 and J usage is TRBJ2-1; a possible D gene is TRBD2 (5 bases). Germline CDR1 SNHLY, CDR2 FYNNEI. The CDR3 loop spans 14 amino acids. The CDR3 coding sequence is TGTGCCAGCAGTTCGGACTCCTCCTCCAATGAGCAGTTCTTC. Translation: CASSSDSSSNEQFF.

This rearrangement joins TRBV2 to TRBJ1-2, with TRBD1 matching over 7 bases. This CDR3 spans 13 amino acids. V shed 6 bases, J shed 4 bases, and the junction held 5 bases outside the gene matches. The germline gives CDR1 SNHLY, CDR2 FYNNEI. The CDR3 reads CASSLTGSYGYTF. CDR3 DNA: TGTGCCAGCAGCCTGACAGGGTCCTATGGCTACACCTTC.

The genes are TRBV3-1 (or the pseudogene TRBV3-2) and TRBJ1-2; the D is unclear. In germline, CDR1 is LGHDT, CDR2 YNNKEL (reference sequence). The CDR3 consists of 16 residues. The V end lost 5 bases, the J end lost 2 bases, and 18 bases lay between the germline ends. As DNA, the CDR3 is TGTGCCAGCAGCACGAGTCTCGCGGAAAGAAACTATGGCTACACCTTC. Residues: CASSTSLAERNYGYTF.

V gene TRBV7-9 combines with J gene TRBJ2-6; possible D gene TRBD2, 5 bases. The V gene's germline CDR1 is SEHNR and CDR2 FQNEAQ (reference sequence). CDR3 length: 15 amino acids. V lost 3 bases, J lost 3 bases, and 9 bases lay in between. As DNA, the CDR3 is TGTGCCAGCAGCTTTTCGGCGGGTGGGGCCAACGTCCTGACTTTC. Translation: CASSFSAGGANVLTF.

The chain links TRBV9 to TRBJ2-7; 7 bases agree with TRBD1. V shed 2 bases and J 7 bases; nucleotides not matched to a gene: 6. Per the germline V gene, CDR1 is SGDLS and CDR2 is YYNGEE. The CDR3 totals 13 residues. Written as DNA, the CDR3 is TGTGCCAGCAGCGTCGCGACAGGGCTTGAGCAGTACTTC. This encodes CASSVATGLEQYF.

This clone turned up a few times. This same CDR3 is encoded by further DNA sequences in the sample. The chain couples TRBV2 to TRBJ2-1; 7 positions agree with TRBD1. Germline values: CDR1 SNHLY, CDR2 FYNNEI. The CDR3 has 14 amino acids. After removal of 5 bases from V and 0 bases from J, the junction contained 1 base not matched to a gene. In DNA form, the CDR3 reads TGTGCCAGCAGTAGGGACAGCTCCTACAATGAGCAGTTCTTC. Translating gives CASSRDSSYNEQFF.

This clone was seen a single time. The genes are TRBV3-1 (or the pseudogene TRBV3-2) and TRBJ1-1, with 7 bases fitting TRBD1. V was clipped by 4 bases and J by 4 bases; unmatched bases: 3. Germline V gives CDR1 LGHDT, CDR2 YNNKEL (reference sequence). CDR3 length: 13 amino acids. As DNA, the CDR3 is TGTGCCAGCAGCCCTCAGGGGGGCACTGAAGCTTTCTTT. The encoded protein is CASSPQGGTEAFF.

This clone was detected once. V is TRBV11-2 and J is TRBJ2-1, with 9 positions matching TRBD2. Germline CDR1 SGHAT, CDR2 FQNNGV. The CDR3 is made up of 16 amino acids. Trimming took 5 bases from V and 3 from J; bases not matched to a gene: 8. In DNA form, the CDR3 reads TGTGCCAGCAGCCCTCCCGGACTAGCGAGCTACAATGAGCAGTTCTTC. Translating it yields CASSPPGLASYNEQFF. Full variable domain (remainder filled in from reference TRBV11-2 and TRBJ2-1): EAGVAQSPRYKIIEKRQSVAFWCNPISGHATLYWYQQILGQGPKLLIQFQNNGVVDDSQLPKDRFSAERLKGVDSTLKIQPAKLEDSAVYLCASSPPGLASYNEQFFGPGTRLTVL.

This clone was picked up a small number of times. This rearrangement joins TRBV20-1 to TRBJ1-5; 7 bases are shared with TRBD1. This CDR3 comprises 15 residues. The junction had 9 bases not matched to a gene; V was cut back by 3 bases and J by 4 bases. Germline V CDR1 and CDR2: DFQATT, SNEGSKA (reference sequence). CDR3 region: CSASRDRDGNQPQHF. CDR3 DNA: TGCAGTGCTAGTCGCGACAGGGACGGAAATCAGCCCCAGCATTTT.

This chain uses TRBV12-3 or TRBV12-4 with TRBJ1-2, with D possibly TRBD1 on 5 matching bases. CDR3 length equals 13 residues. V dropped 0 bases and J dropped 8 bases, with 10 bases sitting between them. CDR3 sequence: CASSLAGPGGYTF. The DNA of the CDR3 is TGTGCCAGCAGTTTAGCAGGTCCAGGGGGCTACACCTTC.

V is TRBV28 and J is TRBJ2-1, with 10 bases identical to TRBD2. The CDR3 sequence is 20 residues long. With V trimmed by 5 bases and J by 7 bases, 23 bases remained unmatched. CDR1 is MDHEN and CDR2 is SYDVKM in the germline V gene. As DNA, the CDR3 is TGTGCCAGCAGTCCCGCTGCGGAGCGGGGGGGCCTTGGGTTGAAGAATGAGCAGTTCTTC. This encodes CASSPAAERGGLGLKNEQFF.

This chain's CDR3 is CASSPGLAGGTRVDTQYF. CDR3 sequence (DNA): TGTGCCAGCTCACCGGGACTAGCGGGGGGCACCCGGGTAGATACGCAGTATTTT. The V and J genes are TRBV18 and TRBJ2-3; 15 nucleotides line up with TRBD2. Germline V gene lookup returns CDR1 KGHSH and CDR2 LQKENI. The trim removed 3 bases at V and 5 bases at J, leaving 9 bases unmatched. The CDR3 extends over 18 amino acids.

The chain joins TRBV5-4 to TRBJ2-5; weak D call: TRBD2 (6 bases). The germline V gene has CDR1 SGHNT and CDR2 YYREEE (reference sequence). The CDR3 consists of 16 residues. The V end lost 0 bases, the J end lost 0 bases, and 12 bases lay between the germline ends. The CDR3 DNA sequence: TGTGCCAGCAGCTTGGGTGTTGCGGGGAACCAAGAGACCCAGTACTTC. As protein: CASSLGVAGNQETQYF. The full variable domain, with the rest looked up from reference TRBV5-4 and TRBJ2-5, is ETGVTQSPTHLIKTRGQQVTLRCSSQSGHNTVSWYQQALGQGPQFIFQYYREEENGRGNFPPRFSGLQFPNYSSELNVNALELDDSALYLCASSLGVAGNQETQYFGPGTRLLVL.

The V and J genes are TRBV10-1 and TRBJ1-1; no clear D. Germline CDR1 WNHNN, CDR2 SYGVQD (reference sequence). There are 12 residues in the CDR3. V lost 2 bases to trimming and J lost 10 bases, with 11 bases between them. CDR3 region: CASSEGGDGAFF. CDR3 coding DNA: TGCGCCAGCAGTGAGGGCGGAGACGGAGCTTTCTTT.

J is TRBJ1-3 and V is TRBV9; D is ambiguous. CDR1 and CDR2 (germline): SGDLS, YYNGEE. Trimming pared 0 bases from V and 4 bases from J, leaving 11 bases between. The CDR3 runs to 15 residues. CDR3 sequence reads: CASSVGREGGNTIYF. The CDR3 nucleotides are TGTGCCAGCAGCGTAGGGAGGGAGGGAGGAAACACCATATATTTT.

Here the CDR3 reads CASSDQRGAPDTQYF. The CDR3 DNA reads TGTGCCAGCAGTGACCAGCGGGGGGCCCCAGATACGCAGTATTTT. The rearrangement uses TRBV6-4 and TRBJ2-3; TRBD2 agrees at 9 bases. The junction had 4 bases not matched to a gene; V was cut back by 2 bases and J by 4 bases. In germline, CDR1 is MRHNA, CDR2 SNTAGT. This CDR3 has 15 amino acids.

This clone occurred a few times. V is TRBV5-1 and J is TRBJ1-1; TRBD1 might be the D (5 bases). The CDR3 covers 15 residues. Per the germline V gene, CDR1 is SGHRS and CDR2 is YFSETQ. V was trimmed by 4 bases and J by 4 bases, leaving 17 bases between them. CDR3 coding DNA: TGCGCCAGCAGCACAGCGGGGGTGTACACCACTGAAGCTTTCTTT. As protein: CASSTAGVYTTEAFF.

The chain's CDR3 is CASQRGSPQETQYF. CDR3 sequence (DNA): TGTGCCAGCCAGCGAGGGTCCCCCCAAGAGACCCAGTACTTC. V gene TRBV11-3 combines with J gene TRBJ2-5; maybe TRBD2 (5 bases). Per the germline V gene, CDR1 is SGHNT and CDR2 is YENEEA. This CDR3 is 14 amino acids long. V dropped 8 bases and J dropped 1 base, with 14 bases sitting between them. The whole variable domain, remainder taken from reference TRBV11-3 and TRBJ2-5, is EAGVVQSPRYKIIEKKQPVAFWCNPISGHNTLYWYLQNLGQGPELLIRYENEEAVDDSQLPKDRFSAERLKGVDSTLKIQPAELGDSAVYLCASQRGSPQETQYFGPGTRLLVL.

V usage is TRBV7-9 and J usage is TRBJ1-1, with D possibly TRBD1 on 6 matching bases. Trimming stripped 4 bases from V and 6 bases from J, with 21 bases between. Germline values: CDR1 SEHNR, CDR2 FQNEAQ (reference sequence). The CDR3 runs to 16 residues. The CDR3 spells CASSSGVGAQGSEAFF. CDR3 DNA sequence: TGTGCCAGCAGCTCTGGAGTGGGGGCGCAAGGATCTGAAGCTTTCTTT.

This chain links TRBV7-3 with TRBJ2-2, with 12 bases matching TRBD2. V lost 6 bases and J lost 7; bases outside the gene matches: 6. The CDR3 has 15 amino acids. The V gene's germline CDR1 is SGHTA and CDR2 FQGTGA. The CDR3 nucleotides are TGTGCCAGCAGTCCCTCGGGACTAGCGGGCGGGGAGCTGTTTTTT. It specifies CASSPSGLAGGELFF.

V usage is TRBV2 and J usage is TRBJ1-4; 8 bases match TRBD1. The CDR3 length is 14 residues. The V and J ends lost 7 bases and 3 bases, in that order; junction bases with no gene match: 4. The V gene's germline CDR1 is SNHLY and CDR2 FYNNEI. In DNA, the CDR3 is TGTGCCAGCAAGCTACAGGGGGCTAATGAAAAACTGTTTTTT. Encoded protein: CASKLQGANEKLFF.

The rearrangement uses TRBV9 and TRBJ1-2; 9 bases match TRBD1. The V and J ends lost 4 bases and 2 bases, in that order; junction bases with no gene match: 6. The germline gives CDR1 SGDLS, CDR2 YYNGEE. The CDR3 consists of 15 residues. The CDR3 loop reads CASSPTDRGNYGYTF. The CDR3 region has the DNA TGTGCCAGCAGCCCTACGGACAGGGGAAACTATGGCTACACCTTC.

The V and J genes are TRBV2 and TRBJ1-1; D not certain. This CDR3 contains 15 residues. V gave up 6 bases and J gave up 1 base, with 15 bases separating them. Germline V lookup: CDR1 SNHLY, CDR2 FYNNEI. CDR3 sequence (DNA): TGTGCCAGCAGACCACTGGGGAGCAAGAACACTGAAGCTTTCTTT. Translation gives CASRPLGSKNTEAFF.